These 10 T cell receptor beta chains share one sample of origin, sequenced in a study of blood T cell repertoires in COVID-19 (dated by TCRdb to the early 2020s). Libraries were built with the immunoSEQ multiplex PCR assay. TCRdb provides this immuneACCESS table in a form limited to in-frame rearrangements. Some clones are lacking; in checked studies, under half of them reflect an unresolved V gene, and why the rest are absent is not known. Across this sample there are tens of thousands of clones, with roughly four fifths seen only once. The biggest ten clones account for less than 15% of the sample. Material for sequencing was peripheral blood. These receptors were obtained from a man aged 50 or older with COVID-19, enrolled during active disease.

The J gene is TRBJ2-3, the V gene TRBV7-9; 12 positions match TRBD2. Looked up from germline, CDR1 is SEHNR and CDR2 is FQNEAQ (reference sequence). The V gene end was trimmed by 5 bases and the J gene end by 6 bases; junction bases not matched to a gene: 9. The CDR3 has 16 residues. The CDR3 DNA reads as TGTGCCAGCAGCAGCCCAGAGACTAGCGGGGGTGATACGCAGTATTTT. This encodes CASSSPETSGGDTQYF.

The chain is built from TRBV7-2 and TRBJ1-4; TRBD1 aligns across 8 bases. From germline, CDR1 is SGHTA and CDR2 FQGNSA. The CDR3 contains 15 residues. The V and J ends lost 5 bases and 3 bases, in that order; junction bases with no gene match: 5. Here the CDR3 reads CASSGQGASNEKLFF. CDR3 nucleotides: TGTGCCAGCAGCGGTCAGGGGGCGTCTAATGAAAAACTGTTTTTT.

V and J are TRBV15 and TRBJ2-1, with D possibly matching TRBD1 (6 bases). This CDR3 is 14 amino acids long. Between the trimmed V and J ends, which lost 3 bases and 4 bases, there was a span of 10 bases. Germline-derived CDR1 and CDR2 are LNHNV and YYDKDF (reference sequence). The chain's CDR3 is CATSSGQFYNEQFF. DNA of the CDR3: TGTGCCACCAGCAGTGGACAGTTTTACAATGAGCAGTTCTTC.

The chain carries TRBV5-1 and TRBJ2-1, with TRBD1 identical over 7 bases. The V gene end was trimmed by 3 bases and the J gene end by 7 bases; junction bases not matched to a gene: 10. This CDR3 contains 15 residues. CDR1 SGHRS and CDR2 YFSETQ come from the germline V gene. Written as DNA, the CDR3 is TGCGCCAGCAGCTCGTCTGAGACAGGGCTGAATGAGCAGTTCTTC. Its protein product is CASSSSETGLNEQFF.

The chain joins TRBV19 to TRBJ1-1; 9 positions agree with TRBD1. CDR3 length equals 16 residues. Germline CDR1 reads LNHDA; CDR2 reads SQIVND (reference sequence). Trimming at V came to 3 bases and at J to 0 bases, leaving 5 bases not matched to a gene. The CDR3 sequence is CASSIGDRVLNTEAFF. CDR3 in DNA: TGTGCCAGTAGTATCGGGGACAGGGTCTTGAACACTGAAGCTTTCTTT.

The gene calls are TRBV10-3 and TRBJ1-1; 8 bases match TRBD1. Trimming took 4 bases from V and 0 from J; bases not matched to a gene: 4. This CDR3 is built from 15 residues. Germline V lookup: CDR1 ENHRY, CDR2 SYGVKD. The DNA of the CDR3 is TGTGCCATCAGTGGGGCAGGGGGCATGAACACTGAAGCTTTCTTT. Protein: CAISGAGGMNTEAFF.

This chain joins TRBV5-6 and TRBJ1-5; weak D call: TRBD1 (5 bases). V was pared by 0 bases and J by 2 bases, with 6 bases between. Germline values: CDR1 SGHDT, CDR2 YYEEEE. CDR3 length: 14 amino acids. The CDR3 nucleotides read TGTGCCAGCAGCTTGGGACAGCGCAATCAGCCCCAGCATTTT. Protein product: CASSLGQRNQPQHF.

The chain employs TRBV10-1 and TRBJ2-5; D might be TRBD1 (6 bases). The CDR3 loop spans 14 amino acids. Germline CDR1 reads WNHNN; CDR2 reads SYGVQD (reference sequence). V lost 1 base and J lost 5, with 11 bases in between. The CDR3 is CASSEFTGFETQYF. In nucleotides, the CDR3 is TGCGCCAGCAGTGAGTTCACAGGGTTCGAGACCCAGTACTTC.

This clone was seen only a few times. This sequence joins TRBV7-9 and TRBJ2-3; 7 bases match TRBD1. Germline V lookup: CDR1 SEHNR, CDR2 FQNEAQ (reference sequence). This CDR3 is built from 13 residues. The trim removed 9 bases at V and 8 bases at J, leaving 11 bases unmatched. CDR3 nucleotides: TGTGCCAGTGGGGACAGCCTCTCAGGTACGCAGTATTTT. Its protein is CASGDSLSGTQYF.

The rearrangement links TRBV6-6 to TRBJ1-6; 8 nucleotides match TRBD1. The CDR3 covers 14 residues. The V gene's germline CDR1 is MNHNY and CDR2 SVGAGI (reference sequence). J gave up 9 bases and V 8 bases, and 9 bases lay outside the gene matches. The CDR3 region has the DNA TGTGCCAGCTCTAGGACAGGGTCAAGTTCACCCCTCCACTTT. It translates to CASSRTGSSSPLHF.